The sample holds a few counts of the clone carrying this T cell receptor (beta chain). Antigen: not known. The CDR3 totals 16 residues. V lost 5 bases and J 4 bases, leaving 20 bases between the germline ends. CDR1 SEHNR and CDR2 FQNEAQ come from the germline V gene (reference sequence). This sample was included in a study of T-cell memory formation after mild COVID-19. Broader study findings: Mostly located in CM and EM were contracting CD4+ clones, with contracting CD8+ clones located in EMRA. Clones shrinking from day 15 to 85 showed even CD4/CD8 mixes; later expanders tilted CD4+.

cDNA libraries for TCR alpha and TCR beta, carrying sample barcodes and UMIs, came from 5'RACE with constant-segment primers. TCRdb re-analysed the 5' RACE reads in MiXCR, keeping a single row per CDR3 protein. The sample has 500,000 to 550,000 distinct CDR3 sequences, roughly 22% seen once. The source is an adult woman who had mild COVID-19 (a few samples of this study predate the infection). Cell type and time point are not known. Sequences were obtained from PBMCs or a T cell subset sorted from them (not recorded which). The chain links TRBV7-9 to TRBJ1-1; D is uncertain. The chain's CDR3 is CASSPRAGEKVTEAFF. The DNA for the CDR3 is TGTGCCAGCAGCCCCCGGGCCGGAGAGAAGGTCACTGAAGCTTTCTTT.